This T cell receptor (beta chain) stems from a study of Graves' ophthalmopathy and Graves' hyperthyroidism. The sequenced template was RNA, covering the TCR beta CDR3 region. First-round RT-PCR employed HTBI primers, with a second-round multiplex PCR after it. TCRdb re-called the multiplex PCR reads with MiXCR, one entry per CDR3 protein. The data contain about 740,000 distinct CDR3 sequences, 40% of them seen just once; the ten biggest clones take up 40% to 55%. J was trimmed by 1 base and V by 10 bases; bases with no gene match: 12. The CDR3 is 15 amino acids. The V gene's germline CDR1 is ENHRY and CDR2 SYGVKD. Other autoimmune disease, uncontrolled infection, pregnancy and lactation led to exclusion. Establishment of the diagnosis relied upon clinical symptoms, serum thyroxine, TRAb, thyroid ultrasound and orbital computed tomography. A roughly 9.1 ml volume of fresh peripheral blood provided the PBMCs.

This receptor was taken from an adult man with Graves' ophthalmopathy. What was sequenced was peripheral blood. The chain has TRBV10-3 and TRBJ1-2; 7 nucleotides match TRBD1. CDR3 sequence: CASSRITGVNYGYTF. The CDR3 nucleotides read TGTGCCAGCAGCCGGATAACAGGGGTTAACTATGGCTACACCTTC.